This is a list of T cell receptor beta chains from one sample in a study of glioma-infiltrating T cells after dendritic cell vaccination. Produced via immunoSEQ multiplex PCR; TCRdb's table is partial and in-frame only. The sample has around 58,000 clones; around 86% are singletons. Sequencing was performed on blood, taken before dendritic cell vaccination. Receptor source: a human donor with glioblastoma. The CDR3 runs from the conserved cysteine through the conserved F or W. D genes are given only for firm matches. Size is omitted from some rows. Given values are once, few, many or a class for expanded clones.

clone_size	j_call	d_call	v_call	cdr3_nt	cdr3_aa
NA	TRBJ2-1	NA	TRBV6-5	TGTGCCAGCAGTTACTTGGGGCGGAGGGACAATGAGCAGTTCTTC	CASSYLGRRDNEQFF
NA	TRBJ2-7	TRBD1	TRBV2	TGTGCCAGCAGTGACCCGACAGGGTACGAGCAGTACTTC	CASSDPTGYEQYF
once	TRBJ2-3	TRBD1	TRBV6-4	TGTGCCAGCAGTTCACAGGGGGCAGGAGATACGCAGTATTTT	CASSSQGAGDTQYF
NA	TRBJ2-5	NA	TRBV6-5	TGTGCCAGCAGTGGGCTGGGAGAGCAGTACTTC	CASSGLGEQYF
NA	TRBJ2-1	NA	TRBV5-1	TGCGCCAGCAGCTTGATTTTGACGGGTTCGAATGAGCAGTTCTTC	CASSLILTGSNEQFF
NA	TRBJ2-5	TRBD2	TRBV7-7	TGTGCTAGCAGCTTAGGTGCCAGCGGGGGAGAGACCCAGTACTTC	CASSLGASGGETQYF
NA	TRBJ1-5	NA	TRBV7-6	TGTGCCAGCAGCGGGCGGGGGGATCAGCCCCAGCATTTT	CASSGRGDQPQHF
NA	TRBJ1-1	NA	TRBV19	TGTGCCAGTAGTATACGGGACACTGAAGCTTTCTTT	CASSIRDTEAFF
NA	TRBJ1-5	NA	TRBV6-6	TGTGCCAGCAGCTACGTAGGGGGAATCAATCAGCCCCAGCATTTT	CASSYVGGINQPQHF
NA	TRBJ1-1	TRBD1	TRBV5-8	TGTGCCAGCAGCGCCTGGGACAGGGGCGGGTACAACGCTGAAGCTTTCTTT	CASSAWDRGGYNAEAFF